These T cell receptor beta chains were read from a single sample in a study of blood T cell repertoires in COVID-19. Produced via immunoSEQ multiplex PCR; TCRdb's table is partial and in-frame only. The table includes 90,000 to 100,000 clones, approximately 84% detected once. The sequenced material came from peripheral blood. These receptors came from a man in his sixties or seventies with acute or convalescent COVID-19. CDR3s include the opening cysteine and the closing phenylalanine or tryptophan. Each record gives: CDR3 length, J gene, V gene, clone size, D gene, CDR3 DNA, CDR3 protein. A D gene is named only where the DNA matches it firmly. Part of the rows lack a size; the others show once, few, many or a class for expanded clones.

len: 14
j_gene: TRBJ1-2
v_gene: TRBV3-1/TRBV3-2
abundance: .
d_gene: .
CDR3nt: TGTGCCAGCAGCCTTCGACAGGCTAACTATGGCTACACCTTC
CDR3aa: CASSLRQANYGYTF

len: 15
j_gene: TRBJ2-7
v_gene: TRBV27
abundance: .
d_gene: TRBD2
CDR3nt: TGTGCCAGCAGCCCACTAGCGGGAGTATTCAACGAGCAGTACTTC
CDR3aa: CASSPLAGVFNEQYF

len: 15
j_gene: TRBJ1-2
v_gene: TRBV6-5
abundance: .
d_gene: TRBD1
CDR3nt: TGTGCCAGCAATCCGGGACAGGGGCCTAACTATGGCTACACCTTC
CDR3aa: CASNPGQGPNYGYTF

len: 14
j_gene: TRBJ1-5
v_gene: TRBV3-1/TRBV3-2
abundance: once
d_gene: TRBD1
CDR3nt: TGTGCCAGCAGCGTCGGAGGGGGCGATCAGCCCCAGCATTTT
CDR3aa: CASSVGGGDQPQHF

len: 11
j_gene: TRBJ1-1
v_gene: TRBV10-3
abundance: .
d_gene: .
CDR3nt: TGTGCCATATCTGACAGGCTGGGAGCTTTCTTT
CDR3aa: CAISDRLGAFF

len: 15
j_gene: TRBJ2-3
v_gene: TRBV6-5
abundance: .
d_gene: TRBD2
CDR3nt: TGTGCCAGCAGCCTCAGCGGGAGGGCCCCAGATACGCAGTATTTT
CDR3aa: CASSLSGRAPDTQYF

len: 17
j_gene: TRBJ2-1
v_gene: TRBV9
abundance: .
d_gene: .
CDR3nt: TGTGCCAGCAGCAAAATGGGGGGACGGAGCTCCTACAATGAGCAGTTCTTC
CDR3aa: CASSKMGGRSSYNEQFF

len: 14
j_gene: TRBJ2-1
v_gene: TRBV5-4
abundance: .
d_gene: .
CDR3nt: TGTGCCAGCAGCTTGGCTGTCCCAGGGGATGAGCAGTTCTTC
CDR3aa: CASSLAVPGDEQFF

len: 14
j_gene: TRBJ1-2
v_gene: TRBV3-1/TRBV3-2
abundance: once
d_gene: TRBD1
CDR3nt: TGTGCCAGCAGTTTCAACAGGGGAAGGGATGGCTACACCTTC
CDR3aa: CASSFNRGRDGYTF

len: 14
j_gene: TRBJ2-7
v_gene: TRBV5-1
abundance: .
d_gene: .
CDR3nt: TGCGCCAGCAGCTTGGAGGGGTTCGGCTACGAGCAGTACTTC
CDR3aa: CASSLEGFGYEQYF